The source of this TCR beta chain is a study of blood T cell repertoires in COVID-19. On the study more broadly: Samples came from the United States, Italy and Spain, spanning acute and convalescent COVID-19. T cells, B-cell-depleted T cells, or PBMCs provided the cDNA or gDNA that served as material.

This CDR3 contains 11 residues. V gave up 5 bases and J gave up 3 bases, with 4 bases separating them. CDR1 is SEHNR, CDR2 FQNEAQ, per germline (reference sequence). Original processing methods: Amplification from reference gene primers served as the basis for estimated nucleated cell counts. The method was immunoSEQ multiplex PCR; TCRdb's version includes in-frame clones alone and lacks a portion of them. That table supplies the V and J calls and clone size; D and trimming were determined from the DNA. The repertoire holds about 360,000 clones, more than 85% seen once, with 3% in the top ten. The sample was peripheral blood. The TCR originated in a human donor in a cohort sampled during active COVID-19. The rearrangement uses TRBV7-9 and TRBJ1-1; D is uncertain. CDR3 in DNA: TGTGCCAGCAGCGAGGACACTGAAGCTTTCTTT. Amino acids: CASSEDTEAFF.